This T cell receptor (beta chain) was captured by sequencing in a study of OX40 agonist ivuxolimab in advanced cancers. Notes on the study in general: Researchers did not determine the expanded peripheral T cells' antigen specificity.

From germline, CDR1 is SGHTA and CDR2 FQGTGA. Trimming removed 5 bases from V and 2 bases from J; junction bases left unmatched: 8. There are 16 residues in the CDR3. Note on this clone: Its antigen is not known.

Clones were sequenced by immunoSEQ multiplex PCR, and TCRdb holds only the in-frame ones, with some missing. The table shows 25,000 to 35,000 clones, with 84% occurring only once. The source material was CD4+ or CD8+ T cells sorted from blood, sampled in a trial of the OX40 agonist ivuxolimab. This receptor was obtained from an adult with an advanced solid tumor such as melanoma, head and neck, liver or kidney cancer. The V and J genes are TRBV7-3 and TRBJ2-3; TRBD2 aligns across 9 bases. CDR3 amino acids: CASSPFAGGDTDTQYF. The CDR3 coding sequence is TGTGCCAGCAGCCCCTTCGCGGGAGGGGACACAGATACGCAGTATTTT.